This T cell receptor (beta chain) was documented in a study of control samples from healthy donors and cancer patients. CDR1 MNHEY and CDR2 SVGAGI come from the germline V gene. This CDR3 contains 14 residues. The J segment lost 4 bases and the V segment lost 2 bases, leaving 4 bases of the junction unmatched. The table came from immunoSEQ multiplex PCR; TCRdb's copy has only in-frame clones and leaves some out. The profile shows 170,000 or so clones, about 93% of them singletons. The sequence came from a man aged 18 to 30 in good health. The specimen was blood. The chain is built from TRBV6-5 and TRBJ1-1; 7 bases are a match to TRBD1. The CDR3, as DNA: TGTGCCAGCAGTTACGGACAGGTATCCACTGAAGCTTTCTTT. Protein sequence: CASSYGQVSTEAFF.